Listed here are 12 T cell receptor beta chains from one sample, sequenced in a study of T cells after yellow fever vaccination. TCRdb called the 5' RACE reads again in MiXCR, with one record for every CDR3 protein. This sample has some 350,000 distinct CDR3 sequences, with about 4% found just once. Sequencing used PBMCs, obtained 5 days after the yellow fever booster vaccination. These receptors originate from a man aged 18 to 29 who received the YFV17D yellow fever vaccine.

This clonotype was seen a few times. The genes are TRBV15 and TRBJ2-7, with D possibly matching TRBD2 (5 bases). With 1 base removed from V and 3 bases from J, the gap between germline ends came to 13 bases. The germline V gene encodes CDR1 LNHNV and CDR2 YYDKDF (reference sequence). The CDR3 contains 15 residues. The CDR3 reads CATSRAAGGFYEQYV. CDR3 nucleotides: TGTGCCACCAGCAGAGCGGCAGGAGGATTCTACGAGCAGTACGTC.

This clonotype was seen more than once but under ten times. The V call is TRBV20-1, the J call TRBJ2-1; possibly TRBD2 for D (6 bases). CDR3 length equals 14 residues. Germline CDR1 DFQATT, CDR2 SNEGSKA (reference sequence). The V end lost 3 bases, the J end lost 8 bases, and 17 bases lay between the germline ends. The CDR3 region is CSARGGLGGDEQFF. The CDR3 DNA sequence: TGCAGTGCTAGGGGGGGTCTTGGCGGCGATGAGCAGTTCTTC.

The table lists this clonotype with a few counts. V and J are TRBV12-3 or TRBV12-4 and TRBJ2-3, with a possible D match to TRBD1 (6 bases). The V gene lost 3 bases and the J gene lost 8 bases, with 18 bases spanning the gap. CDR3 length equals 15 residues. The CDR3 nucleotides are TGTGCCAGCAGTTTTGAAGGGGGACCTCGGGGTACGCAGTATTTT. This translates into CASSFEGGPRGTQYF.

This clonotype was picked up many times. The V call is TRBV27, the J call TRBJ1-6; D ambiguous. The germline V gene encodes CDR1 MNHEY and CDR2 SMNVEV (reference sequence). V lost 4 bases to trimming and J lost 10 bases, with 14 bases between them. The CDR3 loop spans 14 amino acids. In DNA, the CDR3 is TGTGCCAGCAGTTATCGGGGTATTGTCTCACCCCTCCACTTT. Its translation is CASSYRGIVSPLHF.

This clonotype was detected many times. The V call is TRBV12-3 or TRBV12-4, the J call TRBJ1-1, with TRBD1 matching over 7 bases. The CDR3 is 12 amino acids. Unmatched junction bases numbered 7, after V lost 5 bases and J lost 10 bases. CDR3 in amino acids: CASSAGTVGAFF. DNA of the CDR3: TGTGCCAGCAGTGCAGGGACAGTGGGAGCTTTCTTT.

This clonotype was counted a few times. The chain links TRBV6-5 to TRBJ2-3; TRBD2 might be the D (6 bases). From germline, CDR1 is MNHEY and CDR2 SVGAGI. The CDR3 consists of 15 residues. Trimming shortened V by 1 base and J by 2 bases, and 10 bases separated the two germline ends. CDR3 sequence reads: CASSYYAGNTDTQYF. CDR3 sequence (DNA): TGTGCCAGCAGTTACTACGCGGGGAACACAGATACGCAGTATTTT.

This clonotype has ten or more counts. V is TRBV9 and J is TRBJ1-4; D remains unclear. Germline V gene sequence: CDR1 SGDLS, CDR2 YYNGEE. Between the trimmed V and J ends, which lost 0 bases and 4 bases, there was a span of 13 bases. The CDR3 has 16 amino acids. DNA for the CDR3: TGTGCCAGCAGCGTAGGCCCCAGAAGTGGTAATGAAAAACTGTTTTTT. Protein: CASSVGPRSGNEKLFF.

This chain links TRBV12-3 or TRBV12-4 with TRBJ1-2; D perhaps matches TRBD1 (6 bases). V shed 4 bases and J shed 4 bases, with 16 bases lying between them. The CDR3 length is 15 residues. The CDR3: CASSSGSGHTYGYTF. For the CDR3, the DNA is TGTGCCAGCAGTTCCGGATCGGGACACACCTATGGCTACACCTTC.

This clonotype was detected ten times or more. CDR3 in amino acids: CASSVRDTMSSYEQYF. The CDR3 DNA sequence: TGTGCCAGCAGCGTCCGGGACACTATGAGCTCCTACGAGCAGTACTTC. The chain joins TRBV9 to TRBJ2-7; perhaps TRBD1 as D (6 bases). This CDR3 spans 16 amino acids. Germline V CDR1 and CDR2: SGDLS, YYNGEE. The V end was cut by 2 bases, the J end by 0 bases, with 15 bases between.

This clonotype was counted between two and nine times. The CDR3 region is CASSQARTPLLDEQYV. As DNA, the CDR3 is TGCGCCAGCAGCCAAGCACGGACCCCCCTTCTGGACGAGCAGTACGTC. The rearrangement links TRBV4-3 to TRBJ2-7; D is unclear. This CDR3 comprises 16 residues. The germline V gene has CDR1 LGHNA and CDR2 YSLEER. The germline V and J ends were trimmed by 1 base and 5 bases, with 18 bases remaining between them.

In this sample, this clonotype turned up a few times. CDR3 sequence (DNA): TGCGCCAGCAGCCAAGACAGCCACTCTGGGGCCAACGTCCTGACTTTC. Translated, it gives CASSQDSHSGANVLTF. This chain uses TRBV4-3 with TRBJ2-6; D unresolved. V was cut by 0 bases and J by 0 bases, with 6 bases left in between. Germline V lookup: CDR1 LGHNA, CDR2 YSLEER. The CDR3 is 16 residues long.

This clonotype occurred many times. The CDR3 protein is CASSSSQGAIHEQYF. For the CDR3, the DNA is TGTGCCAGCTCATCCTCGCAGGGGGCGATCCACGAGCAGTACTTC. The genes are TRBV18 and TRBJ2-7, with TRBD1 matching over 8 bases. Germline V gives CDR1 KGHSH, CDR2 LQKENI. This CDR3 contains 15 residues. The trim removed 5 bases at V and 5 bases at J, leaving 11 bases unmatched.